The rows below give T cell receptor beta chains drawn from one sample of a study of T cell repertoires in cytomegalovirus infection. From the reads, TCRdb called clonotypes with MiXCR, one entry per CDR3 protein. The sample lists 290,000 or so distinct CDR3 sequences; about a tenth were seen once. The sample was PBMCs. The receptors derive from a human donor in good health (CMV status not recorded). Some clones in this sample may be carry-over from other donors' samples. Both conserved end residues are part of each CDR3. A D gene is named only where the DNA matches it firmly. For some rows the clone size is stated as once, few or many, or as a class when expanded; others skip it.

abundance	v_gene	len	j_gene	d_gene	CDR3nt	CDR3aa
many	TRBV20-1	13	TRBJ2-5	NA	TGCAGTGCTAGAGATAGCCGTGGAGAGACCCAGTACTTC	CSARDSRGETQYF
NA	TRBV4-1	15	TRBJ2-2	TRBD2	TGCGCCAGCAGCCAAAGCGGGGGGGTGACCGGGGAGCTGTTTTTT	CASSQSGGVTGELFF
many	TRBV6-1	17	TRBJ2-2	NA	TGTGCCAGCAGACTAGGATGGCAAGGGGCGGTCACCGGGGAGCTGTTTTTT	CASRLGWQGAVTGELFF
many	TRBV5-1	16	TRBJ2-1	TRBD2	TGCGCCAGCAGCATACTAGCGGGGGGGCCTTACAATGAGCAGTTCTTC	CASSILAGGPYNEQFF
many	TRBV7-9	15	TRBJ1-2	NA	TGTGCCAGCAGCTTAGCAGGCGGGACAACTCTTGGCTACACCTTC	CASSLAGGTTLGYTF
many	TRBV29-1	17	TRBJ1-3	NA	TGCAGCGTTGAAACGGAGTCAGCTCACTACTCTGGAAACACCATATATTTT	CSVETESAHYSGNTIYF
many	TRBV20-1	12	TRBJ2-7	TRBD2	TGCAGTGCTCCTAGCGGGGGCTACGAGCAGTACTTC	CSAPSGGYEQYF
many	TRBV6-2/TRBV6-3	14	TRBJ2-5	NA	TGTGCCAGCAGTTATCCTAGGGACGGTGAGACCCAGTACTTC	CASSYPRDGETQYF
many	TRBV12-3/TRBV12-4	14	TRBJ2-3	NA	TGTGCCAGCAGTCTTCCCCTCAGAACAGATACGCAGTATTTT	CASSLPLRTDTQYF
NA	TRBV6-1	13	TRBJ2-2	NA	TGTGCCAGCAGTTACCGGCAGGGGTGGGAGCTGTTTTTT	CASSYRQGWELFF
many	TRBV28	13	TRBJ1-2	NA	TGTGCCAGCACGCCCTCTCCGACATATGGCTACACCTTC	CASTPSPTYGYTF
many	TRBV20-1	16	TRBJ2-7	NA	TGCAGTGCTTCCGTTAGGGGCCAACCCAAATCCTACGAGCAGTACTTC	CSASVRGQPKSYEQYF
many	TRBV6-5	14	TRBJ1-1	TRBD1	TGTGCCAGCAGTTACGACAGGGAATCCACTGAAGCTTTCTTT	CASSYDRESTEAFF
many	TRBV7-3	14	TRBJ1-2	NA	TGTGCCAGCAGTCCCGGGGTCTCGGGCTATGGCTACACCTTC	CASSPGVSGYGYTF
NA	TRBV2	16	TRBJ2-1	TRBD2	TGTGCCAGCAGGTGGGCGGGGGGCTCGCTCTACAATGAGCAGTTCTTC	CASRWAGGSLYNEQFF
few	TRBV18	16	TRBJ2-3	TRBD2	TGTGCCAGCTCACCCGCGGCGGGGGGCGGATCAGATACGCAGTATTTT	CASSPAAGGGSDTQYF
many	TRBV28	13	TRBJ1-1	NA	TGTGCCAGCAGTGGGACCGGGGCGGGTGAAGCTTTCTTT	CASSGTGAGEAFF
NA	TRBV6-2/TRBV6-3	11	TRBJ1-1	NA	TGTGCCAGCAGCTTGGGGTCCCGGGGTTTCTTT	CASSLGSRGFF
few	TRBV6-5	15	TRBJ1-3	NA	TGTGCCAGCACTCGGACTTATCCCTCTGGAAACACCATATATTTT	CASTRTYPSGNTIYF
few	TRBV4-2	13	TRBJ1-2	TRBD1	TGTGCCAGCAGCCAAGGACAGGGGGATGGCTACACCTTC	CASSQGQGDGYTF
many	TRBV19	14	TRBJ1-5	TRBD1	TGTGCCAGTAGGGCGGACAGGGTCAATCAGCCCCAGCATTTT	CASRADRVNQPQHF
many	TRBV11-3	13	TRBJ2-1	NA	TGTGCTAGCAGCTCGGGCCCCTACAATGAGCAGTTCTTC	CASSSGPYNEQFF
many	TRBV19	18	TRBJ1-5	NA	TGTGCCAGTAGCATTGAAGTTTCGGGGGGGAATAGCAATCAGCCCCAGCATTTT	CASSIEVSGGNSNQPQHF
many	TRBV29-1	11	TRBJ1-1	NA	TGCAGCGTTCCCAGTGGGTTTGAAGCTTTCTTT	CSVPSGFEAFF
many	TRBV7-6	13	TRBJ2-2	NA	TGTGCCAGCAGCTTCACGGGGCCCGGGGAGCTGTTTTTT	CASSFTGPGELFF
many	TRBV7-4	12	TRBJ1-2	NA	TGTGCCAGCAGCCCCCGGGCCTATGGCTACACCTTC	CASSPRAYGYTF
many	TRBV29-1	12	TRBJ2-1	NA	TGCAGCGCCGAACGAGGGGCCAATGAGCAGTTCTTC	CSAERGANEQFF
many	TRBV7-9	16	TRBJ2-3	NA	TGTGCCAGCAGCTTAGCCGGGCCCTTAAACACAGATACGCAGTATTTT	CASSLAGPLNTDTQYF
many	TRBV6-6	16	TRBJ2-1	NA	TGTGCCAGCAGTTACATCCGGGGGCGCGGGTTGGATGAGCAGTTCTTC	CASSYIRGRGLDEQFF
many	TRBV7-6	12	TRBJ2-2	TRBD1	TGTGCCAGCAGTCAGGGGGCCGGGGAGCTGTTTTTT	CASSQGAGELFF
NA	TRBV28	15	TRBJ2-2	NA	TGTGCCAGCAGTTTAAACAGGGTGAACACCGGGGAGCTGTTTTTT	CASSLNRVNTGELFF
many	TRBV19	15	TRBJ1-2	NA	TGTGCCAGTAGTATCCTCCGGGACAAATACTATGGCTACACCTTC	CASSILRDKYYGYTF
many	TRBV6-5	16	TRBJ2-2	TRBD1	TGTGCCAGCAGTTACCCTCAGGGGGCGAGCACCGGGGAGCTGTTTTTT	CASSYPQGASTGELFF
many	TRBV20-1	15	TRBJ2-5	NA	TGCAGTGCTAGATCTTCTAGCGTCCTACAAGAGACCCAGTACTTC	CSARSSSVLQETQYF
many	TRBV15	17	TRBJ2-4	NA	TGTGCCACCAGCAGAGATGGGAGCAGGGGAATTCGTGACATTCAGTACTTC	CATSRDGSRGIRDIQYF
NA	TRBV6-2/TRBV6-3	12	TRBJ2-1	NA	TGTGCCAGCCTCAGCGGAGCAGGTGAGCAGTTCTTC	CASLSGAGEQFF
many	TRBV4-1	15	TRBJ1-4	TRBD1	TGCGCCAGCAGCCTACCGGGACAGAAGGATGAAAAACTGTTTTTT	CASSLPGQKDEKLFF
few	TRBV20-1	15	TRBJ2-1	NA	TGCAGTGCTAGAGATCCGGCGGGGAGGTACAATGAGCAGTTCTTC	CSARDPAGRYNEQFF
many	TRBV11-3	13	TRBJ2-7	TRBD1	TGTGCCAGCAGCTCAAGGACAGGGACCGAGCAGTACTTC	CASSSRTGTEQYF
few	TRBV6-5	13	TRBJ2-5	NA	NA	CASSSGQAETQYF
few	TRBV7-6	16	TRBJ2-1	TRBD2	TGTGCCAGCAGCTTAGCCGGAGCGGGGGCCTACAATGAGCAGTTCTTC	CASSLAGAGAYNEQFF
few	TRBV19	14	TRBJ1-1	NA	TGTGCCAGTAGTATAGAGGGGGGCAGCACTGAAGCTTTCTTT	CASSIEGGSTEAFF